These T cell receptor beta chains were read from a single sample in a study of T-cell reconstitution after alpha-beta-depleted transplantation in children. TCRdb reprocessed the PCR reads with MiXCR, giving one entry per CDR3 protein. The table shows a few hundred thousand distinct CDR3 sequences, with roughly 15% occurring only once. The source material was PBMCs, mostly from graft donor cells, sampled 360 days after TCRalphabeta/CD19-depleted stem cell transplant. The receptors stem from a boy younger than two who had a stem cell transplant for Wiskott-Aldrich syndrome, so the T cells may come from the graft donor. Both conserved end residues are part of each CDR3. Fields, in order: CDR3 protein, CDR3 DNA, clone size, V gene, D gene, J gene. D genes are given only for firm matches. For some rows the clone size is stated as once, few or many, or as a class when expanded; others skip it.

CDR3aa: CASSLGAAYNEQFF
CDR3nt: TGCGCCAGCAGCTTGGGAGCAGCCTACAATGAGCAGTTCTTC
abundance: few
v_gene: TRBV5-1
d_gene: .
j_gene: TRBJ2-1

CDR3aa: CASSQVWYTGELFF
CDR3nt: TGCGCCAGCAGCCAAGTGTGGTACACCGGGGAGCTGTTTTTT
abundance: few
v_gene: TRBV4-1
d_gene: .
j_gene: TRBJ2-2

CDR3aa: CASPPTGGGTTEAFF
CDR3nt: TGTGCCAGTCCTCCCACAGGGGGGGGGACCACTGAAGCTTTCTTT
abundance: .
v_gene: TRBV28
d_gene: TRBD1
j_gene: TRBJ1-1

CDR3aa: CAFSFIELAGGPREQFF
CDR3nt: TGTGCCTTCAGTTTCATCGAACTAGCGGGAGGGCCACGGGAGCAGTTCTTC
abundance: .
v_gene: TRBV3-1
d_gene: TRBD2
j_gene: TRBJ2-1

CDR3aa: CSASEYEQYF
CDR3nt: TGCAGTGCTTCGGAGTACGAGCAGTACTTC
abundance: few
v_gene: TRBV20-1
d_gene: .
j_gene: TRBJ2-7

CDR3aa: CASSYLTGGNRGSGANVLTF
CDR3nt: TGTGCCAGCAGTTACTTAACAGGGGGCAACCGAGGATCTGGGGCCAACGTCCTGACTTTC
abundance: few
v_gene: TRBV6-2/TRBV6-3
d_gene: TRBD1
j_gene: TRBJ2-6

CDR3aa: CASSSRRSTPGRSGANVLTF
CDR3nt: TGTGCCAGCAGCTCAAGGCGGTCTACCCCAGGGAGGTCTGGGGCCAACGTCCTGACTTTC
abundance: .
v_gene: TRBV11-2
d_gene: .
j_gene: TRBJ2-6

CDR3aa: CASSAHKDPYEQYF
CDR3nt: TGTGCCAGCAGTGCTCACAAGGATCCCTACGAGCAGTACTTC
abundance: .
v_gene: TRBV28
d_gene: .
j_gene: TRBJ2-7

CDR3aa: CSAREPGRETQYF
CDR3nt: TGCAGTGCTAGAGAACCAGGGAGAGAGACCCAGTACTTC
abundance: many
v_gene: TRBV20-1
d_gene: .
j_gene: TRBJ2-5

CDR3aa: CSARDPGQGNTEAFF
CDR3nt: TGCAGTGCTAGGGATCCGGGACAGGGGAACACTGAAGCTTTCTTT
abundance: many
v_gene: TRBV20-1
d_gene: TRBD1
j_gene: TRBJ1-1

CDR3aa: CSARKLGAQYF
CDR3nt: TGCAGTGCTAGAAAACTAGGGGCGCAGTATTTT
abundance: .
v_gene: TRBV20-1
d_gene: .
j_gene: TRBJ2-3

CDR3aa: CASTLRGTDTQYF
CDR3nt: TGTGCCAGCACCTTGCGGGGCACAGATACGCAGTATTTT
abundance: many
v_gene: TRBV6-1
d_gene: .
j_gene: TRBJ2-3

CDR3aa: CSVHLGGGSYEQYF
CDR3nt: TGCAGCGTTCACCTCGGCGGGGGCTCCTACGAGCAGTACTTC
abundance: few
v_gene: TRBV29-1
d_gene: TRBD2
j_gene: TRBJ2-7

CDR3aa: CASRIAGGMAETQYF
CDR3nt: TGTGCCAGCAGAATAGCGGGAGGGATGGCGGAGACCCAGTACTTC
abundance: .
v_gene: TRBV6-1
d_gene: TRBD2
j_gene: TRBJ2-5

CDR3aa: CASSSWTGRKETQYF
CDR3nt: TGTGCCAGCAGCTCCTGGACAGGGCGGAAAGAGACCCAGTACTTC
abundance: .
v_gene: TRBV7-9
d_gene: TRBD1
j_gene: TRBJ2-5

CDR3aa: CASSFQRGEGTQYF
CDR3nt: TGTGCCAGCAGCTTCCAGCGGGGGGAGGGGACCCAGTACTTC
abundance: .
v_gene: TRBV7-2
d_gene: TRBD2
j_gene: TRBJ2-5

CDR3aa: CASSRGQGETQYF
CDR3nt: TGTGCCAGCAGCCGGGGACAGGGGGAGACCCAGTACTTC
abundance: few
v_gene: TRBV7-9
d_gene: TRBD1
j_gene: TRBJ2-5

CDR3aa: CASSEDGAWYNEQFF
CDR3nt: TGTGCCAGCAGTGAAGATGGGGCCTGGTACAATGAGCAGTTCTTC
abundance: .
v_gene: TRBV2
d_gene: .
j_gene: TRBJ2-1

CDR3aa: CASSLGQGRSYEQYF
CDR3nt: TGTGCCAGCAGTTTGGGACAGGGCAGGTCCTACGAGCAGTACTTC
abundance: many
v_gene: TRBV5-1
d_gene: TRBD1
j_gene: TRBJ2-7

CDR3aa: CASTRLPGQGSTEQYF
CDR3nt: TGTGCCAGCACCCGGCTCCCGGGACAGGGGAGTACCGAGCAGTACTTC
abundance: many
v_gene: TRBV28
d_gene: TRBD1
j_gene: TRBJ2-7

CDR3aa: CASSLGSGRASYEQYF
CDR3nt: TGCGCCAGCAGCTTGGGCAGCGGGAGGGCCTCCTACGAGCAGTACTTC
abundance: .
v_gene: TRBV5-1
d_gene: TRBD2
j_gene: TRBJ2-7

CDR3aa: CASSRPRGPSNTGELFF
CDR3nt: TGCGCCAGCAGCCGACCCCGGGGCCCCTCGAACACCGGGGAGCTGTTTTTT
abundance: .
v_gene: TRBV4-3
d_gene: .
j_gene: TRBJ2-2

CDR3aa: CASSRRSTDISGANVLTF
CDR3nt: TGCGCCAGCAGCCGAAGGTCGACAGACATCTCTGGGGCCAACGTCCTGACTTTC
abundance: .
v_gene: TRBV5-1
d_gene: .
j_gene: TRBJ2-6

CDR3aa: CSASKGAGADTQYF
CDR3nt: TGCAGTGCTAGTAAGGGAGCGGGAGCAGATACGCAGTATTTT
abundance: few
v_gene: TRBV20-1
d_gene: TRBD2
j_gene: TRBJ2-3

CDR3aa: CASSLLAVPDTQYF
CDR3nt: TGCGCCAGCAGCTTGTTAGCAGTCCCAGATACGCAGTATTTT
abundance: .
v_gene: TRBV5-1
d_gene: .
j_gene: TRBJ2-3